This T cell receptor beta chain appears in the sequencing data of a study of blood T cell repertoires in COVID-19. CDR3 length: 12 residues. Germline CDR1 is SEHNR and CDR2 is FQNEAQ (reference sequence). Trimming left V 5 bases short and J 7 bases short, with 9 bases between. This clone came up once. As originally analysed: Reference gene primer amplification yielded estimated nucleated cell counts. Some clones are missing from TCRdb's copy, which holds only in-frame ones; the method was immunoSEQ multiplex PCR. D and trimming were read from the DNA, whereas the V and J calls and clone size are those reported in that table. The sample holds hundreds of thousands of clones, around nine tenths seen once. Cohort allocation depended upon clinical history that participants reported. Exposed participants encountered a COVID-19 case during the 2 weeks preceding study entry.

The gene calls are TRBV7-9 and TRBJ1-3, with D unclear. This TCR was recovered from a woman between 18 and 29 years old who had been exposed to COVID-19. Sequencing was done on a sample of PBMCs or T cells enriched from blood (not recorded which). This CDR3 reads CASSPNSNTIYF. The DNA of the CDR3 is TGTGCCAGCAGCCCAAACTCCAACACCATATATTTT.